This TCR beta chain was recovered during a study of regulatory dendritic cells for organ transplantation. The V and J ends lost 7 bases and 3 bases, in that order; junction bases with no gene match: 8. CDR1 is SGHTA, CDR2 FQGNSA, per germline. The CDR3 has 18 residues. A note on this clone: The target antigen is unknown.

TCRdb's copy holds only in-frame clones and misses some; the assay was immunoSEQ multiplex PCR. The table records about 20,000 clones, 74% of them present only once. Findings and caveats of the study: Memory CD8+ clonal expansion seemed more limited with regulatory than mature dendritic cells.

The receptor's source is a human donor in good health. Source material: memory CD4+ T cells from blood. Stated subset: CD45RO+ memory T cells. The J gene is TRBJ2-2, the V gene TRBV7-2; 16 nucleotides agree with TRBD2. The CDR3 sequence: CASKKGLAGGRDTGELFF. The CDR3 nucleotides read TGTGCCAGCAAAAAGGGACTAGCGGGGGGGCGCGACACCGGGGAGCTGTTTTTT.